This T cell receptor (beta chain) was retrieved from a study of long-term antiretroviral therapy in people with HIV (dated by TCRdb to between 2021 and 2022). Study-level background: The earliest samples were collected about a decade before the 2015 WHO recommendation for immediate ART, when ART was typically delayed until CD4 counts fell. A retrospective serial study tested whether changes in peripheral blood TRB repertoire composition and diversity were associated with ART initiation and durable HIV suppression. Test extractions of a monoclonal T-cell line alongside a few dozen polyclonal samples showed no cross-contamination during QIAcube processing. The cohort contributed about 190 cryopreserved PBMC samples from under 35 adults with confirmed HIV infection, collected serially over a mean of about six years (range 1-12). Of the 30 or so participants with HIV, 10 to 11 were female. Broader findings and caveats from the paper: CDR3 length ranges in HIV repertoires were narrower than in controls, and network structure suggested an antigen-experienced repertoire with only a slight naive shift after ART. The repertoire was dominated across all time points by expanded TRB clones identified before ART initiation, although this dominance was seen to fluctuate and to decrease in many PLHIV after ART. Starting ART was linked to a significant rise in TRB diversity, yet even after long-term ART the diversity remained significantly lower than in transplant donor controls. Inferences about post-ART repertoire changes are limited because no data were available on ART adherence, viral resistance or therapy changes. Because pre-ART samples had limited cell numbers, unsorted PBMC were profiled rather than sorted CD4+ and CD8+ T cells. The samples were dated from about 2004 to 2018, and the ART regimens that were used may be less effective than current ART regimens. Owing to limited PBMC availability, only the TCR beta chain was sequenced, without alpha chain pairing.

Inclusion was restricted to participants for whom at least one PBMC sample before ART initiation and at least two post-ART samples were available. Every participant with HIV received treatment in the United States of America. Before DNA extraction, cryopreserved samples containing roughly 0.9-11 million PBMC were thawed and washed. At the time of the earliest PBMC sample for each participant with HIV, ages ranged from roughly 20 to 60 years. Each participant contributed PBMC samples from 1-4 timepoints before ART initiation and 2-8 timepoints after ART initiation, with a median of 7 samples. For every participant, serial HIV viral load, CD4+ T-cell count, ART history and demographic data were obtained. A Qiagen kit on a QIAcube was used to extract genomic DNA from unsorted PBMC, with samples processed in batches of 12. With respect to this clone: Its antigen is still unknown. One base away there is no much larger clone; base qualities are not given.

The immunoSEQ hsTCRB v3.0 assay was used at survey level resolution to sequence the TRB variable region. TRB sequencing targeted a depth of about 35,000-50,000 T-cell genomes per sample. An Illumina MiSeq with a v3 150-cycle kit was used to sequence the pooled TRB libraries. As for the authors' bioinformatics: Analysis of repertoires was carried out in R inside a reproducible Nextflow workflow spanning QC, data transformation and analysis. LymphoSeq2, an R package for exploring AIRR-Seq data, was used to implement the custom analyses. Several samples yielding fewer than 5000 total TRB sequences were excluded, leaving more than 150 analyzed HIV repertoires. Of the 188 retained HIV repertoires, over 55 were collected before and about 130 after ART initiation. Repertoires were downsampled to 5000 TRB nucleotide sequences, and summary statistics were averaged over 100 downsampling iterations. Only TRB sequences with CDR3 regions of at least seven amino acids were retained for analysis. Diversity was measured with a Shannon entropy-derived clonality score and the Gini coefficient. In repertoire networks, the top 5000 CDR3 amino acid sequences were linked whenever an edit distance of one separated two sequences. For TRB CDR3 amino acid sequences, GLIPH2 was used to predict antigen specificity groups and MHC restriction. CDR3 amino acid sequences were matched against VDJdb and McPAS-TCR to flag known CMV, EBV, HIV or tissue antigen associations. Pre-ART, post-ART and control groups were compared with Wilcoxon signed-rank tests and Holm-Bonferroni correction. The immuneACCESS repertoire file appears here via TCRdb, limited to in-frame rearrangements. These files lack a portion of the clones; in checked studies, under half of the deficit traces to unresolved V genes, and the cause of the others is not known. Clone size and the V and J calls come from that table; the DNA yielded D and trimming. The sample has tens of thousands of clones on record, just over 85% of them singletons. About 5% of the sample goes to the ten largest clones.

The germline V gene specifies KGHSH as CDR1 and LQKENI as CDR2. V is cut back by 5 bases and J by 7 bases, with 7 bases in the junction unmatched. Spanning cysteine to phenylalanine, the CDR3 consists of 14 amino acids. The DNA shown is the 42-base CDR3, in frame from base 1. Sequencing used unsorted PBMCs, obtained 0.8 years after starting antiretroviral therapy. The receptor comes from a woman younger than 45 with HIV. The chain uses TRBV18 and TRBJ1-5; 8 bases in the middle match TRBD1. The sequence in DNA is TGTGCCAGCTCAGTAGACAGGGGAGGACAGCCCCAGCATTTT. Protein translation: CASSVDRGGQPQHF.